A selection of T cell receptor beta chains follows, all from one sample in a study of T cell repertoires in cytomegalovirus infection. TCRdb re-analysed the reads in MiXCR, keeping a single row per CDR3 protein. The sample lists 120,000 to 150,000 distinct CDR3 sequences; 5.5% to 7% were seen once. The sample was PBMCs. These receptor sequences come from a human donor in good health (CMV status not recorded). Some clones in this sample may be carry-over from other donors' samples. Both conserved end residues are part of each CDR3. D genes are given only for firm matches. A row's size may be missing; if present it is once, few, many or a size class.

d_call	j_call	v_call	clone_size	cdr3_aa	cdr3_nt
.	TRBJ2-5	TRBV11-2	many	CASSLASGFETQYF	TGTGCCAGCAGCTTAGCATCGGGTTTTGAGACCCAGTACTTC
.	TRBJ1-1	TRBV18	few	CASSPRTRRDEAFF	TGTGCCAGCTCACCAAGGACGCGCCGGGATGAAGCTTTCTTT
.	TRBJ2-1	TRBV5-1	.	CASSLEGRVRNEQFF	TGCGCCAGCAGCTTGGAGGGCAGGGTGCGGAATGAGCAGTTCTTC
.	TRBJ1-6	TRBV7-2	many	CASSSYSSPLHF	TGTGCCAGCAGCTCTTATAGTTCACCCCTCCACTTT
.	TRBJ1-2	TRBV28	many	CASRTGVTNYGYTF	TGTGCCAGCAGGACAGGTGTTACAAACTATGGCTACACCTTC
TRBD1	TRBJ2-4	TRBV15	many	CATSRAAGQGKNIQYF	TGTGCCACCAGCAGAGCCGCGGGACAGGGTAAAAACATTCAGTACTTC
.	TRBJ1-4	TRBV20-1	many	CSASRAPEEGLFF	TGCAGTGCTAGCCGGGCCCCCGAGGAGGGACTGTTTTTT
.	TRBJ2-3	TRBV7-2	many	CASSLDGGTDTQYF	TGTGCCAGCAGCTTAGATGGAGGGACAGATACGCAGTATTTT
.	TRBJ1-1	TRBV12-3/TRBV12-4	.	CASTGLVNTEAFF	TGTGCCAGCACCGGACTGGTGAACACTGAAGCTTTCTTT
.	TRBJ2-2	TRBV7-2	.	CASTQRSGWAQRPGELFF	TGTGCCAGCACCCAGCGGAGTGGGTGGGCCCAGCGTCCCGGGGAGCTGTTTTTT
TRBD1	TRBJ2-5	TRBV7-8	many	CASSLAAGGGETQYF	TGTGCCAGCAGCTTAGCGGCAGGGGGTGGTGAGACCCAGTACTTC
.	TRBJ1-1	TRBV29-1	.	CSVRAALSTEAFF	TGCAGCGTGCGGGCAGCTTTAAGCACTGAAGCTTTCTTT
TRBD1	TRBJ1-1	TRBV29-1	.	CSVGGGQGAHHEAFF	TGCAGCGTGGGGGGGGGGCAGGGGGCGCATCATGAAGCTTTCTTT
.	TRBJ2-3	TRBV7-3	many	CASSSRQGTPPDTQYF	TGTGCCAGCAGCTCGCGGCAGGGGACTCCCCCAGATACGCAGTATTTT
.	TRBJ2-7	TRBV4-2	many	CASSPAVGAYEQYF	TGTGCCAGCAGCCCCGCTGTAGGTGCCTACGAGCAGTACTTC
.	TRBJ2-5	TRBV5-4	few	CASSSGTGQETQYF	TGTGCCAGCAGCAGCGGGACAGGCCAAGAGACCCAGTACTTC
.	TRBJ1-1	TRBV7-9	many	CASSLGTVNTEAFF	TGTGCCAGCAGCTTAGGCACGGTCAACACTGAAGCTTTCTTT
TRBD1	TRBJ1-4	TRBV6-5	many	CASSLQGSTNEKLFF	TGTGCCAGCAGTTTACAGGGGTCAACTAATGAAAAACTGTTTTTT
.	TRBJ2-7	TRBV14	.	CASSLSHLYEQYF	TGTGCCAGCAGCCTTTCCCACCTATACGAGCAGTACTTC
TRBD2	TRBJ2-3	TRBV12-3/TRBV12-4	many	CASSLRTSGSNTQYF	TGTGCCAGCAGTCTGAGGACTAGCGGGTCAAATACGCAGTATTTT
TRBD1	TRBJ1-1	TRBV2	few	CASSDLTGGAWNTEAFF	TGTGCCAGCAGTGATCTGACAGGGGGGGCCTGGAACACTGAAGCTTTCTTT
TRBD1	TRBJ1-1	TRBV28	many	CASSPGGGYTEAFF	TGTGCCAGCAGTCCAGGGGGCGGGTACACTGAAGCTTTCTTT
.	TRBJ2-3	TRBV28	many	CASSFFVVPSTDTQYF	TGTGCCAGCAGTTTTTTTGTGGTCCCTAGCACAGATACGCAGTATTTT
.	TRBJ1-1	TRBV6-2/TRBV6-3	.	CASSTHGVAFF	TGTGCCAGCTCCACACATGGAGTCGCTTTCTTT
.	TRBJ2-3	TRBV6-2/TRBV6-3	.	CASSYAGQTSTDTQYF	TGTGCCAGCAGTTACGCGGGACAGACTAGCACAGATACGCAGTATTTT